This record concerns one T cell receptor (beta chain) sequence. Its antigen is unknown. Then a second PCR, running roughly 6 to 11 cycles, was carried out with a sample-barcoded 5' primer and a J-beta primer mix. TCRdb re-analysed the 5' RACE reads in MiXCR, keeping a single row per CDR3 protein. Found here are 1.2 million to 1.5 million distinct CDR3 sequences, around 59% of them singletons; the top ten hold roughly 7%. This entry is derived from a study of blood T cells in healthy people across ages. Findings and caveats of the study: When set beside aged donors, long-lived donors presented more naive CD4+ cells and higher diversity.

The V end was cut by 1 base, the J end by 5 bases, with 17 bases between. This CDR3 has 15 amino acids. Germline V CDR1 and CDR2: SQVTM, ANQGSEA. Sequencing used blood. The rearrangement uses TRBV29-1 and TRBJ1-2, with D perhaps TRBD1 (5 bases). The sequence came from a man younger than 35 in good health. The CDR3 region has the DNA TGCAGCGTTGAAGTAGACCTCGGGGCTCCATATGGCTACACCTTC. Amino acids: CSVEVDLGAPYGYTF.